These 30 T cell receptor beta chains share one sample of origin, sequenced in a study of TIL therapy for anti-PD-1-resistant metastatic lung cancer. This was the immunoSEQ v3 assay. Some clones are missing from TCRdb's copy, which holds only in-frame ones; the method was immunoSEQ multiplex PCR. The sample carries about 36,000 clones, less than 75% recorded once. Time point of the sample: pre-treatment sample, taken before nivolumab and TIL therapy. This specimen was blood, taken at baseline. Receptor source: a person between 30 and 79 years old with non-small cell lung cancer.

This rearrangement joins TRBV28 to TRBJ1-2; 9 nucleotides match TRBD1. Unmatched junction bases numbered 12, after V lost 0 bases and J lost 4 bases. The CDR3 is 18 amino acids. In germline, CDR1 is MDHEN, CDR2 SYDVKM. DNA of the CDR3: TGTGCCAGCAGTTTATGGAATCCGGCACAGGGGGCGGGCTATGGCTACACCTTC. The encoded protein is CASSLWNPAQGAGYGYTF.

This clone has only one observation. The chain's CDR3 is CASSVIPLVSPLHF. The CDR3 nucleotides read TGTGCCAGCAGCGTGATCCCTCTCGTCTCACCCCTCCACTTT. The rearrangement joins TRBV9 to TRBJ1-6; D call uncertain. CDR3 length: 14 amino acids. Germline values: CDR1 SGDLS, CDR2 YYNGEE. Trimming took off 2 bases at V and 10 bases at J, with 13 bases between the two ends.

The genes are TRBV7-3 and TRBJ2-1, with TRBD2 matching 9 bases. The J segment lost 6 bases and the V segment lost 2 bases, leaving 5 bases of the junction unmatched. Germline CDR1 SGHTA, CDR2 FQGTGA. The CDR3 has 15 residues. The CDR3 DNA is TGTGCCAGCAGCTTACGGCTAGCGGGGATCAATGAGCAGTTCTTC. Translation: CASSLRLAGINEQFF.

The chain has TRBV5-1 and TRBJ1-4, with D tentatively TRBD1 (5 bases). Germline V gene data show CDR1 as SGHRS and CDR2 as YFSETQ. This CDR3 is built from 17 residues. V lost 3 bases and J lost 0, with 15 bases in between. CDR3 amino acids: CASSYDSIRATNEKLFF. In nucleotides, the CDR3 is TGCGCCAGCAGCTACGACAGTATTAGGGCAACTAATGAAAAACTGTTTTTT.

The gene calls are TRBV11-2 and TRBJ2-3; D might be TRBD1 or TRBD2, each matching 6 bases. V lost 2 bases and J 1 base, leaving 10 bases between the germline ends. The V gene's germline CDR1 is SGHAT and CDR2 FQNNGV. This CDR3 is 15 amino acids long. In nucleotides, the CDR3 is TGTGCCAGCAGCTTAAGGGGGGCAGGCACAGATACGCAGTATTTT. It yields the protein CASSLRGAGTDTQYF.

The J gene is TRBJ2-1, the V gene TRBV18; tentatively, D is TRBD1 (8 bases). Germline V lookup: CDR1 KGHSH, CDR2 LQKENI. CDR3 size: 16 residues. Trimming stripped 5 bases from V and 8 bases from J, with 22 bases between. In DNA form, the CDR3 reads TGTGCCAGCTCATCGTTCACAGGGGGAGGGGGCGATGAGCAGTTCTTC. It is translated as CASSSFTGGGGDEQFF.

The chain uses TRBV30 and TRBJ2-1; TRBD2 is a possible D gene (6 bases). Germline V gives CDR1 GTSNPN, CDR2 SVGIG (reference sequence). V lost 1 base to trimming and J lost 6 bases, with 19 bases between them. The CDR3 contains 16 residues. As DNA, the CDR3 is TGTGCCTGGAGTGCGGGGATAACGGGAGCTAGCAATGAGCAGTTCTTC. It translates to CAWSAGITGASNEQFF. The full variable domain, with the rest looked up from reference TRBV30 and TRBJ2-1, is SQTIHQWPATLVQPVGSPLSLECTVEGTSNPNLYWYRQAAGRGLQLLFYSVGIGQISSEVPQNLSASRPQDRQFILSSKKLLLSDSGFYLCAWSAGITGASNEQFFGPGTRLTVL.

In the case of this clone: The junction departs from the called germline gene at one end, perhaps through a read error. CDR3 nucleotides: TGTGCTAGCAGCTTAGCCCTAGCGGGGGACCACAATGAGCAGTTCTTC. Amino acid sequence: CASSLALAGDHNEQFF. The chain couples TRBV7-7 to TRBJ2-1; 10 bases line up with TRBD2. CDR3 length: 16 amino acids. Germline V gene lookup returns CDR1 SSHAT and CDR2 FNYEAQ (reference sequence).

The V call is TRBV10-3, the J call TRBJ2-1; TRBD2 aligns across 15 bases. V was clipped by 4 bases and J by 4 bases; unmatched bases: 5. Germline V gene sequence: CDR1 ENHRY, CDR2 SYGVKD. The CDR3 has 17 amino acids. This CDR3 reads CAISGTSGGAAYNEQFF. In nucleotides, the CDR3 is TGTGCCATCAGTGGGACTAGCGGGGGGGCTGCATACAATGAGCAGTTCTTC.

The rearrangement uses TRBV6-6 and TRBJ1-1, with a weak D call TRBD1 (5 bases). Per germline, CDR1 MNHNY and CDR2 SVGAGI (reference sequence). The length of the CDR3 is 13 residues. V lost 6 bases, J lost 5 bases, and 13 bases lay in between. The CDR3 here is CASSAEGRTEAFF. The CDR3 nucleotides are TGTGCCAGCAGCGCGGAGGGGAGGACTGAAGCTTTCTTT.

The genes are TRBV4-2 and TRBJ2-5, with a tentative D call TRBD1 (6 bases). V lost 0 bases and J 2 bases, leaving 10 bases between the germline ends. This CDR3 spans 15 amino acids. Per germline, CDR1 LGHNA and CDR2 YNFKEQ. CDR3 residues: CASSQEGHPQETQYF. The CDR3 DNA reads as TGTGCCAGCAGCCAAGAGGGACACCCACAAGAGACCCAGTACTTC.

The chain has TRBV5-1 and TRBJ1-1; no definite D call. From germline, CDR1 is SGHRS and CDR2 YFSETQ. The CDR3 is 13 residues long. V was trimmed by 2 bases and J by 6 bases, leaving 11 bases between them. The CDR3 coding sequence is TGCGCCAGCAGCTTTTCGGTGGACGCTGAAGCTTTCTTT. Protein: CASSFSVDAEAFF.

CDR3 amino acids: CATHRASGNTIYF. As DNA, the CDR3 is TGTGCCACTCACAGGGCCTCTGGAAACACCATATATTTT. The V and J genes are TRBV6-1 and TRBJ1-3, with D perhaps TRBD1 (6 bases). Germline CDR1 MNHNS, CDR2 SASEGT. This CDR3 is 13 amino acids long. V lost 10 bases, J lost 0 bases, and 10 bases lay in between.

The genes are TRBV4-1 and TRBJ2-2; 7 nucleotides line up with TRBD1. Unmatched junction bases numbered 6, after V lost 4 bases and J lost 7 bases. CDR3 length: 14 residues. The germline V gene has CDR1 MGHRA and CDR2 YSYEKL. The CDR3 reads CASSLRQGDGELFF. CDR3 DNA: TGCGCCAGCAGCCTACGACAGGGAGACGGGGAGCTGTTTTTT.

CDR3 DNA sequence: TGTGCCAGCAGCTTAGGACAGTTAGGGGTGAACACTGAAGCTTTCTTT. Residues: CASSLGQLGVNTEAFF. V is TRBV9 and J is TRBJ1-1, with a tentative D call TRBD1 (6 bases). The V gene lost 4 bases and the J gene lost 0 bases, with 16 bases spanning the gap. This CDR3 has 16 residues. The germline CDR1 and CDR2 sequences are SGDLS and YYNGEE.

The genes are TRBV19 and TRBJ1-2; D is unresolved. V was clipped by 8 bases and J by 7 bases, with 20 bases between them. The CDR3 has 14 residues. CDR1 and CDR2 from the germline V gene are LNHDA and SQIVND (reference sequence). The CDR3 DNA sequence: TGTGCCAGTGGCCTTCTCTGGGGAGCTGGTGGCTACACCTTC. Amino acid sequence: CASGLLWGAGGYTF.

This chain joins TRBV7-9 and TRBJ2-2; weak D call: TRBD2 (5 bases). V was cut by 2 bases and J by 1 base, with 11 bases left in between. This CDR3 is built from 16 residues. Germline CDR1 SEHNR, CDR2 FQNEAQ (reference sequence). The CDR3 region is CASSLWAGMNTGELFF. The CDR3 bases are TGTGCCAGCAGCTTATGGGCCGGGATGAACACCGGGGAGCTGTTTTTT.

CDR3 DNA sequence: TGCGCCAGCAGCCCCAGCCTTATCTCAGGACAACACACCGGGGAGCTGTTTTTT. This encodes CASSPSLISGQHTGELFF. The rearrangement uses TRBV4-1 and TRBJ2-2; the D gene is possibly TRBD1 (5 bases). The CDR3 sequence is 18 residues long. Trimming cost V 4 bases and J 3 bases, with 21 bases left between them. Germline CDR1 is MGHRA and CDR2 is YSYEKL.

By its share, this clone is medium-sized. The rearrangement joins TRBV5-1 to TRBJ1-3, with unresolved D. The ends were cut back, 4 bases at V and 0 bases at J, with 11 bases in the middle. CDR1 and CDR2 (germline): SGHRS, YFSETQ. There are 15 residues in the CDR3. DNA of the CDR3: TGCGCCAGCAGCGTATCCGAAAACTCTGGAAACACCATATATTTT. It codes for CASSVSENSGNTIYF.

The chain employs TRBV5-4 and TRBJ2-5; the match to TRBD2 covers 10 bases. This CDR3 comprises 15 residues. Germline loops: CDR1 SGHNT, CDR2 YYREEE (reference sequence). With V trimmed by 2 bases and J by 5 bases, 6 bases remained unmatched. CDR3 in DNA: TGTGCCAGCAGCTTAAGCGGGGGGGCGAAGGAGACCCAGTACTTC. Amino acids: CASSLSGGAKETQYF.

This sequence joins TRBV4-3 and TRBJ2-3, with a tentative D call TRBD1 (5 bases). Germline V gives CDR1 LGHNA, CDR2 YSLEER. The CDR3 loop spans 17 amino acids. Trimming removed 0 bases at V and 1 base at J, with 14 bases between. CDR3 coding DNA: TGCGCCAGCAGCCAAGATTGGGGCATATGGCGCACAGATACGCAGTATTTT. Its protein product is CASSQDWGIWRTDTQYF.

V is TRBV9 and J is TRBJ1-1, with TRBD1 identical over 10 bases. V shed 3 bases and J 5 bases; nucleotides not matched to a gene: 4. This CDR3 spans 14 amino acids. Germline-derived CDR1 and CDR2 are SGDLS and YYNGEE. CDR3 loop: CASSGQGAETEAFF. CDR3 in DNA: TGTGCCAGCAGCGGACAGGGGGCGGAAACTGAAGCTTTCTTT.

About this clone: At the DNA level, this CDR3 is encoded by other sequences in the same sample as well. The CDR3 region is CASSPGQLNEKLFF. CDR3 in DNA: TGCGCCAGCAGCCCAGGACAGCTAAATGAAAAACTGTTTTTT. J is TRBJ1-4 and V is TRBV5-1; weak D call: TRBD1 (6 bases). Germline V gives CDR1 SGHRS, CDR2 YFSETQ. This CDR3 region has 14 residues. The V and J ends lost 4 bases and 5 bases respectively, with 12 bases between them. Complete variable domain (other parts from reference TRBV5-1 and TRBJ1-4): KAGVTQTPRYLIKTRGQQVTLSCSPISGHRSVSWYQQTPGQGLQFLFEYFSETQRNKGNFPGRFSGRQFSNSRSEMNVSTLELGDSALYLCASSPGQLNEKLFFGSGTQLSVL.

This chain connects TRBV7-2 to TRBJ1-4; TRBD1 matches 9 bases. The CDR3 covers 14 residues. In germline, CDR1 is SGHTA, CDR2 FQGNSA. J lost 4 bases, V lost 3 bases, and 0 bases had no gene match. The CDR3 spells CASSLTGGNEKLFF. In DNA form, the CDR3 reads TGTGCCAGCAGCTTGACAGGGGGTAATGAAAAACTGTTTTTT.

A few counts support this clone. The chain combines TRBV5-4 with TRBJ1-2; TRBD1 might be the D (5 bases). Germline assignment: CDR1 SGHNT and CDR2 YYREEE (reference sequence). This CDR3 spans 14 amino acids. Trimming removed 6 bases at V and 7 bases at J, with 19 bases between. In nucleotides, the CDR3 is TGTGCCAGCACCCAAGGTCAGGGTAGGACTGGCTACACCTTC. Its protein is CASTQGQGRTGYTF.

This clone was picked up a small number of times. The chain recombines TRBV6-5 with TRBJ2-3; perhaps TRBD2 as D (5 bases). The CDR3 extends over 16 amino acids. CDR1 is MNHEY, CDR2 SVGAGI, per germline. Trimming stripped 4 bases from V and 2 bases from J, with 16 bases between. CDR3 amino acids: CASSSELGAVTDTQYF. CDR3 coding DNA: TGTGCCAGCAGTTCCGAGTTGGGAGCGGTCACAGATACGCAGTATTTT.

V usage is TRBV5-1 and J usage is TRBJ1-5; D is perhaps TRBD1 (6 bases). The CDR3 extends over 13 amino acids. Germline values: CDR1 SGHRS, CDR2 YFSETQ. V was shortened by 3 bases and J by 7 bases, with 11 bases between the two germline ends. The CDR3 region is CASSSTGKQPQHF. The CDR3 DNA reads TGCGCCAGCAGCTCAACAGGGAAACAGCCCCAGCATTTT.

The chain joins TRBV28 to TRBJ2-7, with TRBD1 identical over 10 bases. Per germline, CDR1 MDHEN and CDR2 SYDVKM. CDR3 length: 15 residues. The V and J ends lost 5 bases and 4 bases, in that order; junction bases with no gene match: 8. This chain's CDR3 is CASSRWRQGAYEQYF. In nucleotides, the CDR3 is TGTGCCAGCAGTCGTTGGAGACAGGGGGCTTACGAGCAGTACTTC.

The chain joins TRBV5-5 to TRBJ2-7; no definite D call. This CDR3 comprises 14 residues. Per the germline V gene, CDR1 is SGHKS and CDR2 is YYEKEE (reference sequence). V was pared by 4 bases and J by 4 bases, with 15 bases between. For the CDR3, the DNA is TGTGCCAGCAGCCCACCTAGTAGACCGTACGAGCAGTACTTC. It specifies CASSPPSRPYEQYF. Filled out from reference TRBV5-5 and TRBJ2-7, the complete variable domain reads DAGVTQSPTHLIKTRGQQVTLRCSPISGHKSVSWYQQVLGQGPQFIFQYYEKEERGRGNFPDRFSARQFPNYSSELNVNALLLGDSALYLCASSPPSRPYEQYFGPGTRLTVT.

V is TRBV19 and J is TRBJ1-6; 9 bases align to TRBD1. The CDR3 is 15 residues long. Trimming removed 4 bases from V and 10 bases from J; junction bases left unmatched: 8. Germline-derived CDR1 and CDR2 are LNHDA and SQIVND (reference sequence). The CDR3 sequence is CASSTEDRGGSPLHF. Here the CDR3 DNA reads TGTGCCAGTAGTACCGAGGACAGGGGAGGGTCACCCCTCCACTTT.